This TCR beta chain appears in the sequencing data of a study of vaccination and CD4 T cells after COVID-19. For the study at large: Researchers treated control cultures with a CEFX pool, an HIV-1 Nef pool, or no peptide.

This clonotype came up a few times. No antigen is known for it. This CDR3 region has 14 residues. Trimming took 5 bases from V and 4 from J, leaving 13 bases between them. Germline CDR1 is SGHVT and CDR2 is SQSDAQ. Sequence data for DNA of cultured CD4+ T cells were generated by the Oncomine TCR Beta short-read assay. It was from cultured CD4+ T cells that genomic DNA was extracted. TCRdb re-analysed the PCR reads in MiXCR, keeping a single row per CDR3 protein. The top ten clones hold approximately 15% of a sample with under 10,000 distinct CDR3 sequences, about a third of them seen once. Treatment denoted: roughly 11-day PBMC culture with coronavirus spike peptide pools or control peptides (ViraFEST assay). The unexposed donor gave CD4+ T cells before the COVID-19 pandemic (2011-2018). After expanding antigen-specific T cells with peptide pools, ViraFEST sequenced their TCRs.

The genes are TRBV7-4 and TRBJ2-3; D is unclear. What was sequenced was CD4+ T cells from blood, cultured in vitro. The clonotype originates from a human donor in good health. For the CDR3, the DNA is TGTGCCAGCAGCCCCTTCAGTCGAGCAGATACGCAGTATTTT. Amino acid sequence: CASSPFSRADTQYF.